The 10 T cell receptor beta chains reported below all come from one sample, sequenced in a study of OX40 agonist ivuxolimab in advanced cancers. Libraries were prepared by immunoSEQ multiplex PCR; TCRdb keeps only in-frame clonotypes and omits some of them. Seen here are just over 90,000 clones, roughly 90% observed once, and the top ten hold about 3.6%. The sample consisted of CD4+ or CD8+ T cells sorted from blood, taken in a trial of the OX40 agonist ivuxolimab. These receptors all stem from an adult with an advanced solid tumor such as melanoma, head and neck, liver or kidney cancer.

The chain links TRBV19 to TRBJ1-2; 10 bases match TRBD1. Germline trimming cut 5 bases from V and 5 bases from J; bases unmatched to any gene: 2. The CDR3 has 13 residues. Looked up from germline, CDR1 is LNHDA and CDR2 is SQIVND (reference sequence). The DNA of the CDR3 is TGTGCCAGTAGTCCGGGACAGGGGTATGGCTACACCTTC. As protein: CASSPGQGYGYTF.

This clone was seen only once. The CDR3: CASSGREGNTGELFF. The CDR3 DNA reads TGTGCCAGCAGCGGACGGGAGGGGAACACCGGGGAGCTGTTTTTT. The chain joins TRBV13 to TRBJ2-2; 8 nucleotides match TRBD2. From germline, CDR1 is PRHDT and CDR2 FYEKMQ (reference sequence). There are 15 residues in the CDR3. The J segment lost 1 base and the V segment lost 5 bases, leaving 3 bases of the junction unmatched.

Written as DNA, the CDR3 is TGTGCCAGCAGTTACCCCGGGGGCAGATTTTACGAGCAGTACTTC. It translates to CASSYPGGRFYEQYF. The chain carries TRBV6-6 and TRBJ2-7, with D possibly called TRBD1 or TRBD2 (6 bases each). V shed 2 bases and J shed 4 bases, with 15 bases lying between them. Germline loops: CDR1 MNHNY, CDR2 SVGAGI (reference sequence). The CDR3 runs 15 residues.

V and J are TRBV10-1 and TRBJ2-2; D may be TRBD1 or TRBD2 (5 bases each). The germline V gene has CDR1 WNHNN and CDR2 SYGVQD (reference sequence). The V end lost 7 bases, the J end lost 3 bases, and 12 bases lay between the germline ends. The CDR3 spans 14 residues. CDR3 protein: CASKEGPYTGELFF. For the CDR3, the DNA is TGCGCCAGCAAAGAGGGACCATACACCGGGGAGCTGTTTTTT.

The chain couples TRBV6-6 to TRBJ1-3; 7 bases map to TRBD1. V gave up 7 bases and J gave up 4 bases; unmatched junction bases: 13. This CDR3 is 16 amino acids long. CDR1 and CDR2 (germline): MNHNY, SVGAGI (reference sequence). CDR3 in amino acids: CASKGPDRESGNTIYF. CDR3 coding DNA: TGTGCCAGCAAGGGACCCGACAGGGAGTCAGGAAACACCATATATTTT.

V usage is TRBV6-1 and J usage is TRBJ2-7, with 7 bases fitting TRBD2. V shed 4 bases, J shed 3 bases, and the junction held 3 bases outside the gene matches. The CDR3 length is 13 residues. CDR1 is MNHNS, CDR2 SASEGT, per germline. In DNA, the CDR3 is TGTGCCAGCAGTGGCGGGAGCCGCTACGAGCAGTACTTC. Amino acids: CASSGGSRYEQYF.

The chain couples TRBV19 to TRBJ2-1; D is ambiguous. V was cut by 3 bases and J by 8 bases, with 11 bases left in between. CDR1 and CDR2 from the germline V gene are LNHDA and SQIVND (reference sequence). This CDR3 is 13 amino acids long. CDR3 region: CASSIRGFDEQFF. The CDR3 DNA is TGTGCCAGTAGTATCCGAGGTTTCGATGAGCAGTTCTTC.

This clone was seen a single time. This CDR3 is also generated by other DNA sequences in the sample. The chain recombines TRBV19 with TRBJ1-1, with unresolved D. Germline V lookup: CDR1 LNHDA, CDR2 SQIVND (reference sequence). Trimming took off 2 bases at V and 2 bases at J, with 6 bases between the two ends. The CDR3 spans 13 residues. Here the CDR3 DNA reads TGTGCCAGTAGTATAACACCAAACACTGAAGCTTTCTTT. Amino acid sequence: CASSITPNTEAFF.

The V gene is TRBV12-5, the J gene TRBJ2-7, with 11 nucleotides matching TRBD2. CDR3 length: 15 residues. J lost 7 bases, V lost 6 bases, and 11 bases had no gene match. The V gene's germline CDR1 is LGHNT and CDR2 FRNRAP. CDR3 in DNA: TGTGCTAGTGGCCCCAGACTAGCGGGGTTTGAGGAGCAGTACTTC. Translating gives CASGPRLAGFEEQYF.

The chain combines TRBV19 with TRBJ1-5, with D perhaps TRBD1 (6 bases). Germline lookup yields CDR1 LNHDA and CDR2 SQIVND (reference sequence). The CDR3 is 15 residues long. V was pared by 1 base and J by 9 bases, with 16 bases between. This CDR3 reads CASSIVRGGEGPQHF. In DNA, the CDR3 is TGTGCCAGTAGTATAGTCAGGGGCGGGGAAGGGCCCCAGCATTTT.